The T cell receptor (beta chain) under discussion was sequenced for a study of T cell responses to AZD1222 COVID-19 vaccine. V dropped 6 bases and J dropped 5 bases, with 13 bases sitting between them. The germline CDR1 and CDR2 sequences are MNHEY and SVGAGI. CDR3 length: 13 amino acids. Measured with immunoSEQ multiplex PCR; TCRdb has only the in-frame clones, and not every one. This table holds 75,000 to 95,000 clones, about 85% found once. This clone was observed a few times. This chain connects TRBV6-5 to TRBJ1-1, with a tentative D call TRBD1 (6 bases). This receptor was taken from an adult in good health. The specimen was peripheral blood, collected on day 0 of AZD1222 vaccination. The CDR3 bases are TGTGCCAGCAGGTTCGGCAGGGGAACTGAAGCTTTCTTT. Protein sequence: CASRFGRGTEAFF.